These 17 T cell receptor delta chains were all obtained from the same sample, sequenced in a study of γδ T cells in repeated Plasmodium falciparum infection. Bulk repertoires came from Vgamma9/Vdelta2+ or Vdelta2-negative gammadelta T cells flow-sorted from PBMC. TCRdb reanalyzed the multiplex PCR reads using CATT. The table has around 50,000 delta-chain clones, approximately 1.5% seen once. The sequenced material came from gamma-delta T cells from blood. Source of these receptors: a pool of human donors (malaria-infected and uninfected, not separated).

This clone was seen ten or more times. The likely explanation is a read error, given a far larger clone one base away. Other DNA sequences in this sample translate to the same CDR3. The chain employs TRDV1 and TRDJ3; tentative D call: TRDD2 (6 bases). CDR3 length: 24 residues. Germline V lookup: CDR1 TSWWSYY, CDR2 QGS. The CDR3 DNA reads as TGTGCCCTTGGGGAACTAGGTTCCTCCAGATTACTGCAACCTTTCCTATGGGACACCCGACAGATGTTTTTC. This codes for CALGELGSSRLLQPFLWDTRQMFF.

In its sample, this clone was seen a few times. The protein recorded in TCRdb matches a much larger clone and deviates from this DNA's translation at residue 7, suggesting a read error; the protein here is obtained by translating the DNA. The CDR3 spells CALGEFSFLHLGDTIADKLIF. The DNA of the CDR3 is TGTGCTCTTGGGGAATTCTCGTTCCTCCATCTGGGGGATACCATTGCCGATAAACTCATCTTT. This chain connects TRDV1 to TRDJ1, with 11 bases matching TRDD3. No J segment appears in TCRdb, so it was assigned here by matching the sequence to germline. The length of the CDR3 is 21 residues. The germline gives CDR1 TSWWSYY, CDR2 QGS. V was pared by 2 bases and J by 3 bases, with 20 bases of the junction left unmatched.

Remarks on this clone: TCRdb assigns this DNA the protein of a much larger clone, which departs from its translation at residue 8; this likely reflects a read error, and the protein shown comes from translating the DNA. The gene calls are TRDV1 and TRDJ1; D remains ambiguous. The J gene was missing in TCRdb and was found by matching the end of the DNA to germline. Germline V gene lookup returns CDR1 TSWWSYY and CDR2 QGS. CDR3 length equals 20 residues. The V and J ends lost 3 bases and 0 bases respectively, with 26 bases between them. CDR3 DNA: TGTGCTCTTGGGGAGCTGGTTCTTTTGTTACAAGGGGTCTACACCGATAAACTCATCTTT. Translating gives CALGELVLLLQGVYTDKLIF.

Many counts were recorded for this clone. For this DNA, TCRdb reports the protein of a much larger clone, which diverges at residue 13, most likely from a read error; the protein presented here is translated directly from the DNA. The chain links TRDV1 to TRDJ1; D not resolved. The J gene is absent in TCRdb and was assigned here via DNA matching to germline. The CDR3 totals 22 residues. The V end lost 1 base, the J end lost 1 base, and 31 bases lay between the germline ends. Germline V CDR1 and CDR2: TSWWSYY, QGS. The CDR3 protein is CALGEPGPFCRTAAGCTDKLIF. The DNA for the CDR3 is TGTGCTCTTGGGGAACCCGGTCCCTTTTGCCGTACGGCGGCCGGGTGCACCGATAAACTCATCTTT.

To note about this clone: For this DNA, TCRdb reports the protein of a much larger clone, which diverges at residue 16, most likely from a read error; the protein presented here is translated directly from the DNA. This chain joins TRDV1 and TRDJ1, with TRDD3 matching over 12 bases. Since TCRdb gives no J gene, matching the DNA to germline was used here to assign it. The CDR3 is 23 residues long. Germline V lookup: CDR1 TSWWSYY, CDR2 QGS. V lost 6 bases, J lost 0 bases, and 26 bases stayed unmatched. CDR3 nucleotides: TGTGCTCTTGGTTCCTTCCTACGTAGGAGCTGGGGGATACGCCCTCAGTACACCGATAAACTCATCTTT. Translated: CALGSFLRRSWGIRPQYTDKLIF.

This clone showed up just a few times. The TCRdb record carries a much larger clone's protein, which differs from this DNA's translation at residue 17; a read error is the likely cause, and the protein listed here is the DNA translation. The chain has TRDV1 and TRDJ1; 10 bases align to TRDD3. TCRdb is silent on the J gene; assignment here came from matching the DNA to germline. The J segment lost 1 base and the V segment lost 3 bases, leaving 29 bases of the junction unmatched. CDR3 size: 24 residues. CDR1 and CDR2 from the germline V gene are TSWWSYY and QGS. The CDR3 bases are TGTGCTCTTGGGGAGCTTCCTAGGTCTTGGGGCCGAGCTACTGGGGGATGCCCCACCGATAAACTCATCTTT. Amino acid sequence: CALGELPRSWGRATGGCPTDKLIF.

The sample holds many counts of this clone. TCRdb has a much larger clone's protein, which differs at residue 14 from the translation of this DNA, likely because of a read error; what is shown is the protein translated from the DNA. The rearrangement links TRDV1 to TRDJ1, with TRDD3 matching over 9 bases. The CDR3 spans 16 residues. CDR1 and CDR2 (germline): TSWWSYY, QGS. The CDR3 protein is CALGELSAGGSSKPIF. The DNA for the CDR3 is TGTGCTCTTGGGGAACTTTCGGCTGGGGGATCCTCTAAACCCATCTTT.

This clone came up a few times. Given a far larger clone just one base away, this is likely a sequencing read error. The sample has other DNA sequences that encode this CDR3 too. The chain couples TRDV1 to TRDJ1; D is perhaps TRDD2 (5 bases). The J gene is not listed in TCRdb, so it was assigned here from a DNA match to germline. Per germline, CDR1 TSWWSYY and CDR2 QGS. The CDR3 length is 22 residues. V gave up 6 bases and J gave up 7 bases, with 42 bases separating them. CDR3 sequence (DNA): TGTGCTCTTGGAGCACCTTCGTATCCATTACTGCTCCAGAGGGAATATATGGGTAAACTCATCTTT. Translated: CALGAPSYPLLLQREYMGKLIF.

The table lists this clone with a few counts. One base separates it from a far larger clone, so it is likely a read error. Other DNA sequences from this sample encode an identical CDR3 as well. The chain couples TRDV1 to TRDJ1; D is perhaps TRDD2 (6 bases). The CDR3 has 19 amino acids. V shed 6 bases and J shed 2 bases, with 28 bases lying between them. CDR1 and CDR2 (germline): TSWWSYY, QGS. The CDR3 nucleotides are TGTGCTCTTGGATCTTCCTTCCCCGGTCATCCCGCCCATACCGATAAACTCATCTTT. It specifies CALGSSFPGHPAHTDKLIF.

Concerning this clone: TCRdb has a much larger clone's protein, which differs at residue 6 from the translation of this DNA, likely because of a read error; what is shown is the protein translated from the DNA. This chain links TRDV1 with TRDJ1; no reliable D call. CDR3 length: 18 residues. Trimming left V 3 bases short and J 4 bases short, with 24 bases between. Germline V CDR1 and CDR2: TSWWSYY, QGS. CDR3 coding DNA: TGTGCTCTTGGGGATTGGAGGAGCTGTACACCTATAATCGATAAACTCATCTTT. Amino acids: CALGDWRSCTPIIDKLIF.

Comments on this clone: Since a much larger clone is just one base distant, this may be a read error. Additional DNA sequences in this sample encode the identical CDR3. The chain employs TRDV1 and TRDJ1; 12 bases map to TRDD3. The CDR3 runs to 18 residues. V dropped 4 bases and J dropped 4; count of bases not matched to a gene: 13. Germline assignment: CDR1 TSWWSYY and CDR2 QGS. In DNA, the CDR3 is TGTGCTCTTGGGGGCGTCTCGCACTGGGGGATACTGGGCGATAAACTCATCTTT. Translating it yields CALGGVSHWGILGDKLIF.

This clone was recorded many times. The protein TCRdb lists belongs to a much larger clone and differs from this DNA's translation at residue 16, which points to a read error; the protein shown is made from the DNA. V gene TRDV1 combines with J gene TRDJ1; a weak D match, TRDD2 (6 bases). CDR1 is TSWWSYY, CDR2 QGS, per germline. The CDR3 is 18 amino acids. CDR3 protein: CALGGTFPTWVLVDKPIF. CDR3 sequence (DNA): TGTGCTCTTGGGGGCACCTTCCCCACTTGGGTCCTAGTGGATAAACCCATCTTT.

In its sample, this clone was seen many times. A much more abundant neighbour one base away suggests this may be a read error. Distinct nucleotide sequences in the sample also encode this CDR3. This chain links TRDV3 with TRDJ1; D is unresolved. The CDR3 is 15 residues long. V was clipped by 1 base and J by 4 bases, with 19 bases between them. In germline, CDR1 is TVYSNPD, CDR2 GDNSRS (reference sequence). The CDR3 is CAFKLPLGQIDKLIF. The CDR3 nucleotides read TGTGCCTTTAAATTACCCTTAGGACAGATCGATAAACTCATCTTT.

This clone turned up a few times. The protein in TCRdb stems from a much larger clone and differs at residue 16 from this DNA's translation, likely a read error; here the protein is translated from the DNA. V and J are TRDV3 and TRDJ1; 9 nucleotides line up with TRDD3. The CDR3 is made up of 21 amino acids. V lost 4 bases and J lost 6; bases outside the gene matches: 33. Germline-derived CDR1 and CDR2 are TVYSNPD and GDNSRS (reference sequence). The CDR3 nucleotides are TGTGCCTCTTCTGGGGGTCCTAAAACCTACTGGGGGAGGATCCCGGGACATAAACTCATCTTT. It is translated as CASSGGPKTYWGRIPGHKLIF.

This clone was counted between two and nine times. TCRdb attributes to this sequence the protein of a much larger clone, which differs from the DNA translation at residue 5; a read error is likely, and the protein displayed is translated from the DNA. The chain recombines TRDV2 with TRDJ1, with TRDD3 matching 11 bases. The germline gives CDR1 GEAIGNYY, CDR2 EKD. Trimming took 3 bases from V and 2 from J; bases not matched to a gene: 16. The CDR3 spans 19 residues. Here the CDR3 DNA reads TGTGCCTGTGACCCCCTCGGTGGGGGATACGCGGAAAGGACCGATAAACTCATCTTT. Translated: CACDPLGGGYAERTDKLIF.

The sample holds many counts of this clone. The TCRdb record carries a much larger clone's protein, which differs from this DNA's translation at residue 13; a read error is the likely cause, and the protein listed here is the DNA translation. The V gene is TRDV1, the J gene TRDJ1, with 8 bases aligning to TRDD3. The J gene is not listed in TCRdb, so it was assigned here from a DNA match to germline. Trimming took 2 bases from V and 7 from J; bases not matched to a gene: 15. Germline CDR1 is TSWWSYY and CDR2 is QGS. The CDR3 covers 17 residues. The CDR3 DNA reads as TGTGCTCTTGGGGAAGGAACTTTGGGGGATTACACGGGTAAACTCATCTTT. This sequence encodes CALGEGTLGDYTGKLIF.

A remark on this clone: The likely explanation is a read error, given a far larger clone one base away. Distinct nucleotide sequences in the sample also encode this CDR3. V gene TRDV1 combines with J gene TRDJ1; 7 nucleotides agree with TRDD3. TCRdb carries no J gene annotation; the J gene was assigned here by matching the DNA with germline. The V and J ends lost 2 bases and 5 bases, in that order; junction bases with no gene match: 14. The V gene's germline CDR1 is TSWWSYY and CDR2 QGS. The CDR3 length is 17 residues. CDR3 DNA sequence: TGTGCTCTTGGGGAAACTCCTTCTTACGGGGGATGGGATAAACTCATCTTT. This sequence encodes CALGETPSYGGWDKLIF.